Included here is one T cell receptor (beta chain) sequence, with context. The germline V and J ends were trimmed by 4 bases and 3 bases, with 12 bases remaining between them. This CDR3 contains 13 residues. Germline CDR1 reads GTSNPN; CDR2 reads SVGIG (reference sequence). This record belongs to a study of blood T cell repertoires in COVID-19. About the research overall: Material from acute and convalescent COVID-19 was sourced from the United States, Italy and Spain. PBMCs, B-cell-depleted T cells, or T cells provided the cDNA or gDNA that made up the material.

In the source study's methods: Amplification of reference gene primers was used by the study to estimate nucleated cell counts. Assay: immunoSEQ multiplex PCR; the TCRdb copy retains only in-frame clones and omits some. That table furnishes V, J and clone size, whereas the DNA furnished D and trimming. The sample yields 150,000 to 200,000 clones, about 87% seen once. The sequence was obtained from a man between 60 and 70 years old with acute or convalescent COVID-19. The specimen sequenced was peripheral blood. This chain connects TRBV30 to TRBJ1-1; no definite D call. Written as DNA, the CDR3 is TGTGCCTGGAAACAAGAAGTGGACACTGAAGCTTTCTTT. Translating gives CAWKQEVDTEAFF.